This T cell receptor (beta chain) was sequenced in a study of blood T cells in healthy people across ages. Overall study findings and caveats: It was held that the diversity estimates obtained from one million T cells were underestimates. It was the long-lived donors that had more naive CD4+ cells and higher diversity than aged donors. Getting older went along with TCR beta diversity per million T cells dropping roughly linearly.

Notes on this clonotype: Its specificity is unknown.

The V segment lost 2 bases and the J segment 6 bases; nucleotides outside the gene matches: 3. The CDR3 has 14 residues. CDR1 SGDLS and CDR2 YYNGEE come from the germline V gene. Russia was home to the donors, healthy Caucasian individuals aged about 6 to 100. Primers used in a second PCR of about 6 to 12 cycles were a sample-barcoded 5' primer and a J-beta primer mix. One entry per CDR3 protein, called by TCRdb with MiXCR from the 5' RACE reads. This table has 950,000 to 1,200,000 distinct CDR3 sequences, 35% to 45% appearing once. The specimen was blood. The source is a man aged 18 to 30 in good health. V is TRBV9 and J is TRBJ1-4, with 8 bases fitting TRBD1. CDR3: CASSVSTGDEKLFF. The CDR3 DNA follows: TGTGCCAGCAGCGTTTCGACAGGGGATGAAAAACTGTTTTTT.